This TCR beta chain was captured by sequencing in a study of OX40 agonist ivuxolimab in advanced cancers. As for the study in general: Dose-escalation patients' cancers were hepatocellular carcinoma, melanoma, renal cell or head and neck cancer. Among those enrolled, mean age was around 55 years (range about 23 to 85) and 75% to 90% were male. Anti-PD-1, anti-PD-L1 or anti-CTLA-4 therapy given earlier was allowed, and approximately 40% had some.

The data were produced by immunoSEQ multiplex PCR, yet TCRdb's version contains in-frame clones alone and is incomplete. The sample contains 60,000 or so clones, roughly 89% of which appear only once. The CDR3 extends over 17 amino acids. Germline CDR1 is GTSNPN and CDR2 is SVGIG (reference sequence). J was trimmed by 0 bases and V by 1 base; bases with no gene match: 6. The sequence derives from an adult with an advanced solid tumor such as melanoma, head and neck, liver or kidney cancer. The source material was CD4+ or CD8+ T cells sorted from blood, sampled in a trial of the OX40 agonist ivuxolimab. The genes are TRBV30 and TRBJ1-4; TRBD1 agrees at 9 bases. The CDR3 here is CAWSGWDRAATNEKLFF. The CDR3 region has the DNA TGTGCCTGGAGTGGATGGGACAGGGCGGCAACTAATGAAAAACTGTTTTTT.